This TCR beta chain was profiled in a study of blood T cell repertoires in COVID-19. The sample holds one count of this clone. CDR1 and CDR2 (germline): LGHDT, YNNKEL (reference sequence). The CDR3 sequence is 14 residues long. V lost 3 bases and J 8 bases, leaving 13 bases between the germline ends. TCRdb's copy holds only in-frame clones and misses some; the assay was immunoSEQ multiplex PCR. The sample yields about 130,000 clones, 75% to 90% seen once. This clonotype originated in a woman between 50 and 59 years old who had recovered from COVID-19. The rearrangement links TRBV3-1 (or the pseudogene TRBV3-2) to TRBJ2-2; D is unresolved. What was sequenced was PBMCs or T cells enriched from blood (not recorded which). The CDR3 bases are TGTGCCAGCAGCCAGGCCGACTTTCCTGGGGAGCTGTTTTTT. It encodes CASSQADFPGELFF.